These T cell receptor beta chains were read from a single sample in a study of preoperative IRX-2 immunotherapy in early breast cancer. Produced via immunoSEQ multiplex PCR; TCRdb's table is partial and in-frame only. The sample lists about 15,000 clones; about nine tenths were seen once. This material was obtained from a patient treated with IRX-2 immunotherapy. These receptors were taken from a human donor with breast cancer. Each CDR3 is given with its conserved first and last residue. The D gene is left open where the match is weak. Clone size, where shown, is once, few, many, or a class for clones that have expanded.

TRBV6-5	TRBJ2-7	.	.	TGTGCCAGCAGGCTGTTAGGGGGGTACGAGCAGTACTTC	CASRLLGGYEQYF
TRBV4-1	TRBJ2-3	TRBD2	.	TGCGCCAGCAGCCAAGATAGGATAGCGGGGGGCACAGATACGCAGTATTTT	CASSQDRIAGGTDTQYF
TRBV6-1	TRBJ1-4	.	.	TGTGCCAGCACCCTGGACATTGCAACTAATGAAAAACTGTTTTTT	CASTLDIATNEKLFF
TRBV6-5	TRBJ2-6	.	.	TGTGCCAGCACCTCCGGTTGGGCTGGGGCCAACGTCCTGACTTTC	CASTSGWAGANVLTF
TRBV5-6	TRBJ2-3	.	.	TGTGCCAGCAGCCTGGGCCCGAGCACAGATACGCAGTATTTT	CASSLGPSTDTQYF
TRBV19	TRBJ1-2	TRBD1	.	TGTGCCAGTACCCCCCCCGGGGCAGGGGGACAATATAACTATGGCTACACCTTC	CASTPPGAGGQYNYGYTF
TRBV19	TRBJ1-1	TRBD1	.	TGTGCCAGTAGAATAGAACAGGGGGACAACACTGAAGCTTTCTTT	CASRIEQGDNTEAFF
TRBV11-3	TRBJ1-5	.	once	TGTGCCAGCAGCCCCGCCGGGGGGGCGGGGGAGCCCCAGCATTTT	CASSPAGGAGEPQHF
TRBV28	TRBJ1-5	.	.	TGTGCCAGCCTCGGGGGTAATCAGCCCCAGCATTTT	CASLGGNQPQHF
TRBV28	TRBJ2-6	TRBD1	.	TGTGCCAGCAGTTCCGGGACAGCTGGGGCCAACGTCCTGACTTTC	CASSSGTAGANVLTF
TRBV6-6	TRBJ1-1	.	.	TGTGCCAGCAGTCGTGGGGAGAACACTGAAGCTTTCTTT	CASSRGENTEAFF
TRBV5-1	TRBJ1-2	TRBD1	.	TGCGCCAGCAGCTCCAACAGGGGAGGAGGCTACACCTTC	CASSSNRGGGYTF
TRBV7-9	TRBJ1-2	.	.	TGTGCCAGCAGCTCCGATGGGGTAGGGGGCTACACCTTC	CASSSDGVGGYTF
TRBV7-2	TRBJ1-6	.	.	TGTGCCAGCAGCTTAAGTGGGTTCAATTCACCCCTCCACTTT	CASSLSGFNSPLHF
TRBV2	TRBJ1-4	TRBD1	.	TGTGCCAGCAGTGGGCTGGGACAGGGATCTAATGAAAAACTGTTTTTT	CASSGLGQGSNEKLFF
TRBV7-9	TRBJ2-7	.	once	TGTGCCAGCAGCTTAGGAGGGATCCCGAAGGACGAGCAGTACTTC	CASSLGGIPKDEQYF
TRBV6-5	TRBJ2-1	TRBD2	.	TGTGCCAGCAGTTCTAGCGGGGGGTTGGATGAGCAGTTCTTC	CASSSSGGLDEQFF
TRBV27	TRBJ1-3	.	.	TGTGCCAGCAGCGGGAGGGGTCGGAACACCATATATTTT	CASSGRGRNTIYF
TRBV6-6	TRBJ1-1	.	.	TGTGCCAGCTCGCGGTCGGGGGACACTGAAGCTTTCTTT	CASSRSGDTEAFF
TRBV5-1	TRBJ2-1	TRBD2	.	TGCGCCAGCAGCTTGGGCGGGGGCTACAATGAGCAGTTCTTC	CASSLGGGYNEQFF
TRBV5-6	TRBJ1-2	TRBD1	.	TGTGCCAGCAGTCCTTTTGAGACAGGGGGCGGCTATGGCTACACCTTC	CASSPFETGGGYGYTF
TRBV30	TRBJ1-4	.	few	TGTGCCTGGAGCGGGGGGACGGGCCGTGCAACTAATGAAAAACTGTTTTTT	CAWSGGTGRATNEKLFF
TRBV10-3	TRBJ2-7	.	once	TGTGCCATCAGCCAGGGGGGCGGCTACGAGCAGTACTTC	CAISQGGGYEQYF
TRBV7-9	TRBJ1-2	.	.	TGTGCCAGCAGCTTACAGGGGAATACTGGCTACACCTTC	CASSLQGNTGYTF
TRBV10-3	TRBJ1-6	TRBD1	.	TGTGCCATCAGTGAGGGACAGGAGGGTAATTCACCCCTCCACTTT	CAISEGQEGNSPLHF
TRBV12-5	TRBJ1-2	.	.	TGTGCTAGTGGTTTGGGACAGATCGGAGGCTACACCTTC	CASGLGQIGGYTF
TRBV4-1	TRBJ2-2	TRBD2	once	TGCGCCAGCAGCCAAGGGGCGGGGGTGGCCGGGGAGCTGTTTTTT	CASSQGAGVAGELFF
TRBV27	TRBJ2-2	.	.	TGTGCCAGCAGCTTAGTGGCGGGCGGGGAGCTGTTTTTT	CASSLVAGGELFF
TRBV10-3	TRBJ1-4	.	.	TGTGCCATCAGTGAAGGGGCAGGGAATGAAAAACTGTTTTTT	CAISEGAGNEKLFF
TRBV7-6	TRBJ2-1	.	.	TGTGCCAGCAGCTTAGCGACGGCTGGTGAGCAGTTCTTC	CASSLATAGEQFF
TRBV15	TRBJ1-6	.	.	TGTGCCACCAGCAGAGAGGATTATAATTCACCCCTCCACTTT	CATSREDYNSPLHF
TRBV14	TRBJ1-1	.	.	TGTGCCAGCAGCCTTCACTTAACCACTGAAGCTTTCTTT	CASSLHLTTEAFF
TRBV7-2	TRBJ1-1	.	.	TGTGCCAGCAGCTTAGGGGGGGCGAGGAACACTGAAGCTTTCTTT	CASSLGGARNTEAFF
TRBV6-7	TRBJ1-1	TRBD1	.	TGTGCCAGCAGAGCCGGAGGGGGCGTTTCGGCGGTGAACACTGAAGCTTTCTTT	CASRAGGGVSAVNTEAFF
TRBV6-1	TRBJ2-1	.	.	TGTGCCAGCAGTGACACAGTGAGGCAATTCCGCAATGAGCAGTTCTTC	CASSDTVRQFRNEQFF
TRBV16	TRBJ1-1	TRBD1	few	TGTGCCAGCAGCCAAAGGACAGGGGGCGGCACTGAAGCTTTCTTT	CASSQRTGGGTEAFF
TRBV2	TRBJ2-3	.	.	TGTGCCAGCAGGAAACTAGAGAGCACAGATACGCAGTATTTT	CASRKLESTDTQYF
TRBV28	TRBJ1-1	.	.	TGTGCCAGCAGTTTAATAAGCACTGAAGCTTTCTTT	CASSLISTEAFF
TRBV11-2	TRBJ2-5	.	.	TGTGCCAGCAGCTTTAATAAGGCGGGGGCTCGAGAGACCCAGTACTTC	CASSFNKAGARETQYF
TRBV7-9	TRBJ1-1	.	.	TGTGCCAGCAGCTTTAACAGGGTTAGTCTAATGAACACTGAAGCTTTCTTT	CASSFNRVSLMNTEAFF
TRBV15	TRBJ2-2	.	.	TGTGCCACCAGCAAGGGGACACACAGTACGAACACCGGGGAGCTGTTTTTT	CATSKGTHSTNTGELFF
TRBV29-1	TRBJ2-2	.	.	TGCAGCGTTGGATTGGCAGGGAGGAACACCGGGGAGCTGTTTTTT	CSVGLAGRNTGELFF
TRBV19	TRBJ1-1	TRBD1	.	TGTGCCAGTAGTCCAGGACAGGGGTTCACTGAAGCTTTCTTT	CASSPGQGFTEAFF
TRBV11-2	TRBJ2-3	TRBD2	.	TGTGCCAGCAGCTCCGGGAGCGGGGGGCCAGATACGCAGTATTTT	CASSSGSGGPDTQYF
TRBV19	TRBJ1-5	.	.	TGTGCCAGTAAGTGGGCAGGATATAGCAATCAGCCCCAGCATTTT	CASKWAGYSNQPQHF
TRBV19	TRBJ2-3	.	.	TGTGCCAGTAGTATACGACAGTCGGTCGCCACAGATACGCAGTATTTT	CASSIRQSVATDTQYF
TRBV6-5	TRBJ1-4	TRBD1	.	TGTGCCAGCAGTTATGGAGGGACAGGGGCTGAAAAACTGTTTTTT	CASSYGGTGAEKLFF
TRBV6-1	TRBJ1-5	.	.	TGTGCCAGCCGAATGGTAGGTCAGCCCCAGCATTTT	CASRMVGQPQHF
TRBV28	TRBJ2-6	.	.	TGTGCCAGCACCGGAGAGGCGGGATACTCTGGGGCCAACGTCCTGACTTTC	CASTGEAGYSGANVLTF
TRBV9	TRBJ1-2	TRBD1	.	TGTGCCAGCAGCCTGACAGGGCATGGCTACACCTTC	CASSLTGHGYTF
TRBV4-2	TRBJ2-5	TRBD2	.	TGTGCCAGCAGCCAGACCTCGGGCACGGGACTAGCGGGGGGTACCCAAGAGACCCAGTACTTC	CASSQTSGTGLAGGTQETQYF